Shown below are 18 T cell receptor beta chains from a single sample sequenced in a study of blood T cells in healthy people across ages. Primed by a sample-barcoded 5' primer and a J-beta primer mix, a second PCR proceeded for about 7 to 12 cycles. From the 5' RACE reads, TCRdb called clonotypes with MiXCR, one entry per CDR3 protein. Among under 800,000 distinct CDR3 sequences listed, approximately 43% were seen once. The source material was blood. These receptors came from a woman aged 55-70 years in good health.

This clonotype was counted only a few times. V is TRBV7-2 and J is TRBJ2-2, with 9 bases that match TRBD2. Germline V gene data show CDR1 as SGHTA and CDR2 as FQGNSA. The CDR3 covers 16 residues. V trimming: 0 bases; J trimming: 4 bases; junction bases outside the gene matches: 3. The CDR3 loop reads CASSLAAGGGTGELFF. The CDR3 DNA is TGTGCCAGCAGCTTAGCGGCGGGGGGGGGCACCGGGGAGCTGTTTTTT. The variable domain in full, completed from reference TRBV7-2 and TRBJ2-2, reads GAGVSQSPSNKVTEKGKDVELRCDPISGHTALYWYRQSLGQGLEFLIYFQGNSAPDKSGLPSDRFSAERTGGSVSTLTIQRTQQEDSAVYLCASSLAAGGGTGELFFGEGSRLTVL.

The rearrangement joins TRBV5-1 to TRBJ1-2, with 7 bases aligning to TRBD1. With V trimmed by 3 bases and J by 3 bases, 5 bases remained unmatched. CDR1 is SGHRS and CDR2 is YFSETQ in the germline V gene. The CDR3 totals 14 residues. The CDR3: CASSSTGSDYGYTF. The DNA of the CDR3 is TGCGCCAGCAGCTCGACAGGGAGCGACTATGGCTACACCTTC.

This clonotype has more than one count but fewer than ten. The V gene is TRBV5-1, the J gene TRBJ1-1; D might be TRBD1 (6 bases). The length of the CDR3 is 16 residues. V was pared by 3 bases and J by 4 bases, with 19 bases between. Germline loops: CDR1 SGHRS, CDR2 YFSETQ. In DNA, the CDR3 is TGCGCCAGCAGCTGGTCGGGCGGGGGCGCAGGCACTGAAGCTTTCTTT. Translated: CASSWSGGGAGTEAFF.

This clonotype appeared many times. The genes are TRBV6-5 and TRBJ2-5; no clear D gene. This CDR3 is built from 13 residues. The germline V and J ends were trimmed by 2 bases and 3 bases, with 7 bases remaining between them. Germline lookup yields CDR1 MNHEY and CDR2 SVGAGI. The CDR3 bases are TGTGCCAGCAGTTACGGGCAGAAAGAGACCCAGTACTTC. Protein sequence: CASSYGQKETQYF.

This clonotype was seen only once. V gene TRBV7-8 combines with J gene TRBJ1-5; D ambiguous. V was clipped by 5 bases and J by 6 bases, with 14 bases between them. The CDR3 is made up of 14 amino acids. CDR1 SGHVS and CDR2 FQNEAQ come from the germline V gene. CDR3: CASSLGPRGQPQHF. Here the CDR3 DNA reads TGTGCCAGCAGCCTGGGCCCCCGGGGTCAGCCCCAGCATTTT.

The gene calls are TRBV14 and TRBJ2-3; TRBD2 agrees at 11 bases. This CDR3 contains 16 residues. Germline CDR1 SGHDN, CDR2 FVKESK. Losses at the gene ends were 1 base for V and 2 bases for J; bases not matched to a gene: 2. The CDR3 here is CASSQGLAGPTDTQYF. Written as DNA, the CDR3 is TGTGCCAGCAGCCAAGGACTAGCGGGACCCACAGATACGCAGTATTTT.

The chain uses TRBV18 and TRBJ1-1, with a tentative D call TRBD1 (5 bases). Trimming cost V 4 bases and J 1 base, with 10 bases left between them. Germline lookup yields CDR1 KGHSH and CDR2 LQKENI. The CDR3 has 14 amino acids. CDR3 protein: CASSQETANTEAFF. Here the CDR3 DNA reads TGTGCCAGCTCACAAGAGACAGCGAACACTGAAGCTTTCTTT.

This clonotype was seen more than once but under ten times. The chain uses TRBV20-1 and TRBJ1-1; D is uncertain. This CDR3 contains 11 residues. From germline, CDR1 is DFQATT and CDR2 SNEGSKA (reference sequence). CDR3 residues: CRASSNTEAFF. CDR3 nucleotides: TGCAGGGCCTCTTCGAACACTGAAGCTTTCTTT.

This clonotype turned up a few times. The V gene is TRBV11-2, the J gene TRBJ2-3, with D possibly TRBD2 on 5 matching bases. This CDR3 region has 17 residues. Germline V CDR1 and CDR2: SGHAT, FQNNGV. V lost 5 bases, J lost 0 bases, and 18 bases lay in between. CDR3 loop: CASSPWTFITSTDTQYF. CDR3 DNA: TGTGCCAGCAGCCCGTGGACTTTTATTACTAGCACAGATACGCAGTATTTT.

This clonotype has just a few counts. The gene calls are TRBV12-3 or TRBV12-4 and TRBJ2-7, with 9 bases that match TRBD2. Losses at the gene ends were 8 bases for V and 10 bases for J; bases not matched to a gene: 15. The CDR3 covers 14 residues. This CDR3 is CASSPGLAGVTQYF. In DNA form, the CDR3 reads TGTGCCAGCTCCCCGGGACTAGCAGGAGTAACCCAGTACTTC.

The chain carries TRBV12-3 or TRBV12-4 and TRBJ2-5; D might be TRBD1 (7 bases). This CDR3 region has 15 residues. Deletions cut 0 bases from V and 7 bases from J, with 15 bases between. The CDR3 is CASSLALQGGWTQYF. DNA for the CDR3: TGTGCCAGCAGTTTAGCCCTTCAGGGGGGTTGGACCCAGTACTTC.

This chain uses TRBV20-1 with TRBJ1-4; D ambiguous. The V and J ends lost 0 bases and 7 bases respectively, with 9 bases between them. From germline, CDR1 is DFQATT and CDR2 SNEGSKA (reference sequence). This CDR3 contains 13 residues. DNA for the CDR3: TGCAGTGCTAGAGATGTGGGGTCTGAAAAACTGTTTTTT. This encodes CSARDVGSEKLFF.

This clonotype was detected a few times. The CDR3 region has the DNA TGTGCCAGCTCACCCCGGGACAGTAGGTCCAATCAGCCCCAGCATTTT. Its protein is CASSPRDSRSNQPQHF. The chain joins TRBV18 to TRBJ1-5, with TRBD1 identical over 7 bases. Per the germline V gene, CDR1 is KGHSH and CDR2 is LQKENI. The CDR3 length is 16 residues. The V segment lost 3 bases and the J segment 3 bases; nucleotides outside the gene matches: 8. The full variable domain, in which reference TRBV18 and TRBJ1-5 provide the parts outside the CDR3, is NAGVMQNPRHLVRRRGQEARLRCSPMKGHSHVYWYRQLPEEGLKFMVYLQKENIIDESGMPKERFSAEFPKEGPSILRIQQVVRGDSAAYFCASSPRDSRSNQPQHFGDGTRLSIL.

V and J are TRBV27 and TRBJ2-1, with no clear D. There are 15 residues in the CDR3. The ends were cut back, 5 bases at V and 0 bases at J, with 11 bases in the middle. CDR1 and CDR2 (germline): MNHEY, SMNVEV (reference sequence). The CDR3 DNA reads TGTGCCAGCAGTAGCCCCGTGGGCTCCTACAATGAGCAGTTCTTC. Protein: CASSSPVGSYNEQFF.

The chain couples TRBV6-5 to TRBJ2-1; D possibly corresponds to TRBD1 (5 bases). The germline CDR1 and CDR2 sequences are MNHEY and SVGAGI. This CDR3 contains 15 residues. The V end lost 4 bases, the J end lost 6 bases, and 16 bases lay between the germline ends. The CDR3 reads CASSLTAHTCNEQFF. The CDR3 nucleotides are TGTGCCAGCAGTTTGACAGCACACACCTGCAATGAGCAGTTCTTC.

J is TRBJ2-7 and V is TRBV10-3; possible D gene TRBD2, 5 bases. Germline loops: CDR1 ENHRY, CDR2 SYGVKD. V lost 6 bases and J lost 3, with 21 bases in between. The CDR3 extends over 16 amino acids. The CDR3: CAIRNHAGDGLYEQYF. The CDR3 nucleotides read TGTGCCATCAGGAACCACGCAGGCGACGGACTCTACGAGCAGTACTTC.

The genes are TRBV24-1 and TRBJ2-1, with 8 bases that match TRBD1. Germline loops: CDR1 KGHDR, CDR2 SFDVKD. The V gene end was trimmed by 3 bases and the J gene end by 10 bases; junction bases not matched to a gene: 7. The CDR3 runs 14 residues. The CDR3 coding sequence is TGTGCCACCAGTGATCCCCAGGGGGCCTGGGAGCAGTTCTTC. The encoded protein is CATSDPQGAWEQFF.

On this clonotype: A read error may account for a junction end that differs from germline. The rearrangement links TRBV12-3 or TRBV12-4 to TRBJ2-1; 7 bases match TRBD2. The CDR3 is 17 amino acids. The CDR3 protein is CACRHLGGGTTYNEQFF. Written as DNA, the CDR3 is TGTGCCTGCAGACACCTGGGGGGGGGGACTACCTACAATGAGCAGTTCTTC.